A single sample gave rise to the 5 T cell receptor beta chains below, sequenced in a study of naive and memory T cell subsets. Study-level points and caveats: Possibly reflecting memory cells re-expressing CD45RA, a few larger clonotypes occurred in naive repertoires, especially CD8.

Antigens of these TCRs are unknown. Two oligonucleotides, mixed equimolar, formed the beta constant-region primer covering TRBC1 and TRBC2. Four rounds of PCR amplified the ligated cDNA using nested alpha and beta constant-region primers plus SP2. TCRdb used MiXCR to reprocess the UMI-ligation and nested PCR reads, holding one entry per CDR3 protein. The sample holds about 150,000 distinct CDR3 sequences, 22% seen once. The sequenced sample consisted of naive CD4+ T cells from blood. The source of these receptors is a human donor in good health.

The V and J genes are TRBV29-1 and TRBJ2-3, with a weak D call TRBD2 (5 bases). Germline CDR1 and CDR2: SQVTM and ANQGSEA. V lost 6 bases and J 3 bases, leaving 22 bases between the germline ends. The CDR3 runs to 16 residues. CDR3 in amino acids: CSVRPLDGLGTDTQYF. The CDR3, as DNA: TGCAGCGTGCGACCGCTTGACGGACTTGGGACAGATACGCAGTATTTT.

This clonotype was detected many times. The V call is TRBV18, the J call TRBJ2-3; D uncertain. In germline, CDR1 is KGHSH, CDR2 LQKENI. The CDR3 is 14 residues long. V lost 3 bases, J lost 0 bases, and 7 bases lay in between. CDR3 nucleotides: TGTGCCAGCTCACCTACACAGAGCACAGATACGCAGTATTTT. Encoded protein: CASSPTQSTDTQYF.

This clonotype came up a few times. The rearrangement links TRBV10-3 to TRBJ2-5; D gene uncertain. Per germline, CDR1 ENHRY and CDR2 SYGVKD. There are 12 residues in the CDR3. The V end lost 0 bases, the J end lost 3 bases, and 2 bases lay between the germline ends. CDR3 sequence (DNA): TGTGCCATCAGTGAGTCTGAAGAGACCCAGTACTTC. This translates into CAISESEETQYF.

The chain combines TRBV29-1 with TRBJ1-3, with D uncertain. The CDR3 covers 13 residues. The germline V and J ends were trimmed by 5 bases and 2 bases, with 10 bases remaining between them. Looked up from germline, CDR1 is SQVTM and CDR2 is ANQGSEA. CDR3 sequence (DNA): TGCAGCGTTATGAGGACGGCTGGAAACACCATATATTTT. Translated, it gives CSVMRTAGNTIYF. The full variable domain, in which reference TRBV29-1 and TRBJ1-3 provide the parts outside the CDR3, is SAVISQKPSRDICQRGTSLTIQCQVDSQVTMMFWYRQQPGQSLTLIATANQGSEATYESGFVIDKFPISRPNLTFSTLTVSNMSPEDSSIYLCSVMRTAGNTIYFGEGSWLTVV.

This clonotype was seen repeatedly, ten times or more. The V gene is TRBV3-1, the J gene TRBJ1-1; D may be TRBD1 (6 bases). V dropped 4 bases and J dropped 0 bases, with 15 bases sitting between them. CDR1 LGHDT and CDR2 YNNKEL come from the germline V gene (reference sequence). The CDR3 totals 16 residues. The CDR3 DNA is TGTGCCAGCAGCCCGACGTGGGGGGCCTTGAACACTGAAGCTTTCTTT. It encodes CASSPTWGALNTEAFF.